The 13 T cell receptor beta chains below all came from one sample that was sequenced in a study of T cell responses to AZD1222 COVID-19 vaccine. Profiling relied on immunoSEQ multiplex PCR, and the TCRdb table lists in-frame clones only, not all of them. The sample lists some 130,000 clones; around 90% were seen once. The source was peripheral blood, collected 28 days after the second AZD1222 dose. All receptors come from an adult who received the AZD1222 COVID-19 vaccine.

The rearrangement uses TRBV11-1 and TRBJ2-1; 9 bases map to TRBD2. CDR1 and CDR2 from the germline V gene are SGHAT and FQDESV (reference sequence). V lost 3 bases, J lost 5 bases, and 5 bases stayed unmatched. The CDR3 contains 15 residues. Here the CDR3 reads CASSFLAGDHNEQFF. DNA for the CDR3: TGTGCCAGCAGCTTTTTAGCGGGAGACCACAATGAGCAGTTCTTC.

Notes on this clone: Other DNA sequences within the sample encode an identical CDR3. The chain carries TRBV9 and TRBJ2-1; TRBD2 aligns across 10 bases. Germline trimming cut 4 bases from V and 0 bases from J; bases unmatched to any gene: 1. The CDR3 contains 15 residues. Germline loops: CDR1 SGDLS, CDR2 YYNGEE. CDR3 in amino acids: CASSPSGSSYNEQFF. The CDR3 bases are TGTGCCAGCAGCCCTAGCGGGAGCTCCTACAATGAGCAGTTCTTC.

The genes are TRBV11-2 and TRBJ2-7; possibly TRBD1 for D (5 bases). Trimming took 2 bases from V and 6 from J, leaving 8 bases between them. CDR1 and CDR2 (germline): SGHAT, FQNNGV. This CDR3 has 12 residues. CDR3 in amino acids: CASSLRDSEQYF. The CDR3 bases are TGTGCCAGCAGCTTACGAGACAGCGAGCAGTACTTC.

The chain recombines TRBV6-6 with TRBJ1-6; perhaps TRBD1 as D (6 bases). Per the germline V gene, CDR1 is MNHNY and CDR2 is SVGAGI (reference sequence). The ends were cut back, 2 bases at V and 14 bases at J, with 22 bases in the middle. The CDR3 has 16 residues. CDR3 region: CASSYPPGRGGTALHF. The CDR3 DNA reads as TGTGCCAGCAGTTACCCGCCGGGTAGGGGGGGTACGGCCCTCCACTTT.

The CDR3 region has the DNA TGTGCCAGCAGCTTCCCGGCAGGGGGTCTGGACACTGAAGCTTTCTTT. It specifies CASSFPAGGLDTEAFF. The V call is TRBV5-4, the J call TRBJ1-1; 7 nucleotides align to TRBD1. This CDR3 has 16 amino acids. Germline V gene sequence: CDR1 SGHNT, CDR2 YYREEE (reference sequence). V dropped 2 bases and J dropped 3; count of bases not matched to a gene: 10.

The rearrangement uses TRBV3-1 (or the pseudogene TRBV3-2) and TRBJ2-7, with 8 positions matching TRBD1. The germline V gene encodes CDR1 LGHDT and CDR2 YNNKEL (reference sequence). The CDR3 has 14 amino acids. Losses at the gene ends were 7 bases for V and 4 bases for J; bases not matched to a gene: 9. CDR3 bases: TGTGCCAGCACGCGGACAGGGAGTGGTTACGAGCAGTACTTC. Protein: CASTRTGSGYEQYF.

This clone was seen only a few times. The chain carries TRBV29-1 and TRBJ1-1; D not resolved. The ends were cut back, 6 bases at V and 0 bases at J, with 14 bases in the middle. CDR3 length: 14 amino acids. CDR1 and CDR2 from the germline V gene are SQVTM and ANQGSEA. The CDR3 here is CSVVGGVMNTEAFF. CDR3 DNA: TGCAGCGTGGTTGGCGGGGTTATGAACACTGAAGCTTTCTTT.

The CDR3 sequence: CSVEVDSNTEAFF. In DNA form, the CDR3 reads TGCAGCGTTGAAGTGGACAGTAACACTGAAGCTTTCTTT. V is TRBV29-1 and J is TRBJ1-1; the D gene is possibly TRBD1 (6 bases). Germline V lookup: CDR1 SQVTM, CDR2 ANQGSEA. This CDR3 spans 13 amino acids. V was clipped by 1 base and J by 2 bases, with 8 bases between them.

The chain carries TRBV10-3 and TRBJ2-5; D possibly uses TRBD1 or TRBD2 (6 bases each). V lost 3 bases, J lost 3 bases, and 11 bases lay in between. The CDR3 has 14 amino acids. Per the germline V gene, CDR1 is ENHRY and CDR2 is SYGVKD. The CDR3 sequence: CAISDPRGEETQYF. CDR3 DNA: TGTGCCATCAGTGACCCGAGGGGGGAAGAGACCCAGTACTTC.

The chain joins TRBV29-1 to TRBJ1-2; TRBD1 might be the D (6 bases). V lost 0 bases and J lost 4, with 12 bases in between. Germline values: CDR1 SQVTM, CDR2 ANQGSEA. The CDR3 length is 14 residues. The CDR3 bases are TGCAGCGTTGAAGATGGGGGGGCGGTCTATGGCTACACCTTC. The encoded protein is CSVEDGGAVYGYTF.

The V call is TRBV5-1, the J call TRBJ2-7, with TRBD1 matching over 7 bases. V trimming: 4 bases; J trimming: 0 bases; junction bases outside the gene matches: 7. Germline V gene data show CDR1 as SGHRS and CDR2 as YFSETQ. This CDR3 is built from 15 residues. The CDR3 loop reads CASSRTGTASYEQYF. Written as DNA, the CDR3 is TGCGCCAGCAGCCGGACCGGGACAGCCTCCTACGAGCAGTACTTC.

The chain links TRBV19 to TRBJ2-6; D possibly corresponds to TRBD1 (6 bases). The V gene lost 5 bases and the J gene lost 0 bases, with 11 bases spanning the gap. Germline V gives CDR1 LNHDA, CDR2 SQIVND (reference sequence). The CDR3 spans 16 residues. CDR3 residues: CASSPQGTSGANVLTF. CDR3 nucleotides: TGTGCCAGTAGTCCTCAGGGGACCTCTGGGGCCAACGTCCTGACTTTC.

Worth noting for this clone: Other DNA sequences in this sample translate to the same CDR3. The rearrangement uses TRBV27 and TRBJ2-2; D is undetermined. Trimming removed 1 base at V and 1 base at J, with 7 bases between. Germline CDR1 reads MNHEY; CDR2 reads SMNVEV (reference sequence). The length of the CDR3 is 15 residues. Here the CDR3 DNA reads TGTGCCAGCAGTTTATACCTAGGGAACACCGGGGAGCTGTTTTTT. Translation gives CASSLYLGNTGELFF.